The clone carrying this T cell receptor beta chain has more than one count but fewer than ten. Antigen specificity is unknown. Both TRBC1 and TRBC2 were covered by a beta constant-region primer of two equimolar oligonucleotides. Ligated cDNA was amplified by four rounds of PCR with nested alpha and beta constant-region primers and SP2. TCRdb analysed the UMI-ligation and nested PCR reads with MiXCR anew, one entry per CDR3 protein. This sample has tens of thousands of distinct CDR3 sequences, with less than 20% found just once. This entry belongs to a study of naive and memory T cell subsets. Trimming took 5 bases from V and 0 from J; bases not matched to a gene: 5. This CDR3 spans 17 amino acids. The germline V gene has CDR1 MGHRA and CDR2 YSYEKL. Alpha and beta libraries were amplified separately from the second PCR onward. Overall study findings and caveats: Clonotypes are single alpha or beta chains, not paired receptors.

The rearrangement uses TRBV4-1 and TRBJ1-6; 9 bases align to TRBD1. The material sequenced was effector memory CD4+ T cells from blood. Indicated subset: effector memory, CD45RA- CD27-. The receptor's source is a human donor in good health. CDR3 protein: CASSRDRGSSYNSPLHF. CDR3 DNA: TGCGCCAGCAGCAGAGACAGGGGGAGCTCCTATAATTCACCCCTCCACTTT.